What follows describes a single TCR beta chain. This record belongs to a study of T-cell reconstitution after alpha-beta-depleted transplantation in children. With V trimmed by 2 bases and J by 4 bases, 5 bases remained unmatched. Looked up from germline, CDR1 is SGHTA and CDR2 is FQGNSA. CDR3 length equals 14 residues. Preparation of the TCRbeta library was carried out with unique molecular identifiers. TCRdb recomputed calls from the PCR reads with MiXCR, one row per CDR3 protein. In the table there are approximately 390,000 distinct CDR3 sequences, under 13% of which are singletons. The chain has TRBV7-2 and TRBJ2-7; 7 bases are a match to TRBD2. This receptor was identified in a human donor who donated a stem cell graft to a child with acute myeloid leukemia. The sample here was PBMCs from the stem cell graft donor, taken from the stem cell graft. The chain's CDR3 is CASSLIGGSYEQYV. CDR3 nucleotide sequence: TGTGCCAGCAGCTTAATCGGGGGGTCTTACGAGCAGTACGTC.